The next 32 T cell receptor beta chains were all read from a single sample in a study of molecular identifiers for immune sequencing clone quantification. TCRdb reprocessed the PCR reads via MiXCR and lists one record per CDR3 protein. This sample carries fewer than 8,500 distinct CDR3 sequences, roughly 30% of them seen once, and the ten largest clones take 6.5% to 9%. The sample taken for sequencing was naive CD8+ T cells from blood, with Jurkat cell RNA spiked in. The subset: FACS-sorted CD8+CD4-CCR7+CD45RA+ naive T cells. The receptors were gathered from a human donor in good health. Some libraries in this study had Jurkat cell RNA spiked in.

This clonotype is judged medium-sized. The V and J genes are TRBV28 and TRBJ2-3; no firm D call. Germline V gene data show CDR1 as MDHEN and CDR2 as SYDVKM. V lost 5 bases and J 4 bases, leaving 13 bases between the germline ends. CDR3 length: 14 amino acids. CDR3 coding DNA: TGTGCCAGCAGTACCTCCCCTCAGCCAGATACGCAGTATTTT. Its translation: CASSTSPQPDTQYF. Drawing the rest from reference TRBV28 and TRBJ2-3, the complete variable domain is DVKVTQSSRYLVKRTGEKVFLECVQDMDHENMFWYRQDPGLGLRLIYFSYDVKMKEKGDIPEGYSVSREKKERFSLILESASTNQTSMYLCASSTSPQPDTQYFGPGTRLTVL.

This clonotype is medium-sized in the sample. This chain links TRBV7-8 with TRBJ2-7; 10 nucleotides agree with TRBD2. The CDR3 has 15 residues. After removal of 5 bases from V and 2 bases from J, the junction contained 6 bases not matched to a gene. Germline-derived CDR1 and CDR2 are SGHVS and FQNEAQ. Here the CDR3 DNA reads TGTGCCAGCAGCCATGGACTAGCGGAGCCCTACGAGCAGTACTTC. This codes for CASSHGLAEPYEQYF.

Regarding this clonotype: A much larger clone differs from this one at a single base, so this may be a read error. This chain uses TRBV14 with TRBJ2-2; no definite D call. Germline values: CDR1 SGHDN, CDR2 FVKESK. The CDR3 runs 13 residues. Here the CDR3 reads CASGQDPTGELFF. The CDR3 DNA reads as TGTGCCAGCGGCCAAGACCCCACCGGGGAGCTGTTTTTT.

The sample holds a few counts of this clonotype. The chain recombines TRBV4-3 with TRBJ2-7, with D unresolved. The CDR3 is 13 residues long. Germline V gene data show CDR1 as LGHNA and CDR2 as YSLEER. Between the trimmed V and J ends, which lost 1 base and 1 base, there was a span of 5 bases. CDR3 nucleotides: TGCGCCAGCAGCCAAGCCGTGTCCTACGAGCAGTACTTC. The encoded protein is CASSQAVSYEQYF.

This clonotype was seen a few times. The V and J genes are TRBV29-1 and TRBJ2-5, with D unclear. Trimming took 3 bases from V and 0 from J, leaving 8 bases between them. This CDR3 has 13 amino acids. Germline-derived CDR1 and CDR2 are SQVTM and ANQGSEA. The CDR3 sequence is CSVELWNQETQYF. The DNA for the CDR3 is TGCAGCGTTGAGCTTTGGAACCAAGAGACCCAGTACTTC.

This clonotype turned up a few times. The V and J genes are TRBV13 and TRBJ2-3; TRBD2 agrees at 11 bases. Germline-derived CDR1 and CDR2 are PRHDT and FYEKMQ (reference sequence). CDR3 length equals 20 residues. J lost 0 bases, V lost 0 bases, and 11 bases had no gene match. The CDR3 nucleotides are TGTGCCAGCAGCTTAGGCCTGGGACTAGCGGATCTAACTAGCACAGATACGCAGTATTTT. Protein product: CASSLGLGLADLTSTDTQYF.

In the case of this clonotype: A junction boundary mismatches the germline segment, possibly from a read error. This chain connects TRBV4-1 to TRBJ2-7; D is unclear. The CDR3 has 15 amino acids. The germline V gene encodes CDR1 MGHRA and CDR2 YSYEKL. DNA of the CDR3: TGCTCCAGCAGCCAAGACCCACTCAGCTCCAACGAGCAGTACTTC. Protein sequence: CSSSQDPLSSNEQYF.

This clonotype has just one count. No conserved phenylalanine or tryptophan is present at the end of the CDR3, so a read error is the likely explanation. The V gene is TRBV28, the J gene TRBJ2-7; TRBD2 aligns across 13 bases. The CDR3 is made up of 15 amino acids. With V trimmed by 7 bases and J by 3 bases, 6 bases remained unmatched. The V gene's germline CDR1 is MDHEN and CDR2 SYDVKM. CDR3: CASTRGLAGVYEQYI. As DNA, the CDR3 is TGTGCCAGCACTCGCGGACTAGCGGGAGTCTACGAGCAGTACATC.

This rearrangement joins TRBV6-5 to TRBJ2-3; a possible D gene is TRBD1 (6 bases). Germline CDR1 is MNHEY and CDR2 is SVGAGI. V lost 7 bases and J lost 2, with 10 bases in between. This CDR3 comprises 13 residues. The CDR3 protein is CASIDRNTDTQYF. CDR3 sequence (DNA): TGTGCCAGCATCGACAGGAACACAGATACGCAGTATTTT.

For this clonotype: This sequence may be a read error, since a much larger clone differs from it by one base. CDR3 in amino acids: CSARVRPWSSGKLVF. CDR3 DNA sequence: TGCAGTGCTAGAGTTCGCCCATGGAGTTCTGGAAAACTGGTTTTT. The J gene is TRBJ1-4, the V gene TRBV20-1, with D uncertain. Germline V lookup: CDR1 DFQATT, CDR2 SNEGSKA (reference sequence). The CDR3 runs 15 residues.

The V and J genes are TRBV27 and TRBJ2-4; TRBD2 might be the D (5 bases). The V and J ends lost 4 bases and 0 bases respectively, with 10 bases between them. The CDR3 is made up of 15 amino acids. From germline, CDR1 is MNHEY and CDR2 SMNVEV (reference sequence). The CDR3 loop reads CASSSGSLAKNIQYF. The CDR3 nucleotides are TGTGCCAGCAGTTCTGGGAGCCTAGCCAAAAACATTCAGTACTTC.

This clonotype was picked up a small number of times. The CDR3 loop is CASSLSVERDTGDTQYF. Written as DNA, the CDR3 is TGTGCCAGCAGCTTGTCGGTCGAAAGAGACACAGGAGATACGCAGTATTTT. The gene calls are TRBV5-5 and TRBJ2-3; tentatively, D is TRBD1 (5 bases). Per the germline V gene, CDR1 is SGHKS and CDR2 is YYEKEE (reference sequence). The germline V and J ends were trimmed by 1 base and 5 bases, with 20 bases remaining between them. This CDR3 has 17 residues.

This clonotype is large (0.1 to 1%) in the sample. The genes are TRBV6-5 and TRBJ2-3; the D gene is possibly TRBD2 (7 bases). The germline V gene encodes CDR1 MNHEY and CDR2 SVGAGI. The germline V and J ends were trimmed by 0 bases and 2 bases, with 15 bases remaining between them. This CDR3 contains 17 residues. In nucleotides, the CDR3 is TGTGCCAGCAGTTACTCGACAGGACTAGGTTACACAGATACGCAGTATTTT. Translation gives CASSYSTGLGYTDTQYF.

This clonotype was detected only once. The chain couples TRBV20-1 to TRBJ2-1; 9 bases line up with TRBD2. Germline V gives CDR1 DFQATT, CDR2 SNEGSKA (reference sequence). The CDR3 spans 13 residues. V was clipped by 6 bases and J by 9 bases; unmatched bases: 9. DNA of the CDR3: TGCAGTGCGGTAGCGGGAGAGCAGATTGAGCAGTTCTTC. Translated, it gives CSAVAGEQIEQFF.

This clonotype has more than one count but fewer than ten. J is TRBJ2-1 and V is TRBV7-3, with D hard to call. This CDR3 region has 15 residues. Germline assignment: CDR1 SGHTA and CDR2 FQGTGA. V lost 2 bases and J 6 bases, leaving 14 bases between the germline ends. DNA of the CDR3: TGTGCCAGCAGCTTAGGTTTGTTAGCCTCCAATGAGCAGTTCTTC. Its translation: CASSLGLLASNEQFF.

For this clonotype: This clone may be a read error of a much larger clone one base away. As the CDR3 is not closed by the conserved phenylalanine or tryptophan, this likely results from a read error. V usage is TRBV6-5 and J usage is TRBJ2-4, with 7 positions matching TRBD2. The germline V gene has CDR1 MNHEY and CDR2 SVGAGI. J lost 11 bases, V lost 3 bases, and 10 bases had no gene match. The CDR3 covers 14 residues. This CDR3 reads CASSYSSGATLQYL. The CDR3 DNA reads as TGTGCCAGCAGTTATTCAAGCGGGGCAACCCTTCAGTACCTC.

The CDR3 bases are TGTGCCAGCAGGCAAACTCCTAGCGGGAGGAGCAATGAGCAGTTCTTC. This codes for CASRQTPSGRSNEQFF. The chain joins TRBV2 to TRBJ2-1, with 11 bases lining up with TRBD2. The germline V gene has CDR1 SNHLY and CDR2 FYNNEI. V gave up 6 bases and J gave up 6 bases; unmatched junction bases: 10. The length of the CDR3 is 16 residues.

J is TRBJ2-3 and V is TRBV2, with a weak D call TRBD1 (5 bases). The CDR3 runs to 13 residues. CDR1 and CDR2 from the germline V gene are SNHLY and FYNNEI. V lost 8 bases and J lost 10, with 19 bases in between. The CDR3 is CASVPGAPRAQYF. CDR3 nucleotide sequence: TGTGCCAGCGTCCCTGGGGCTCCCAGGGCGCAGTATTTT.

The chain couples TRBV6-5 to TRBJ2-3; D gene unclear. Trimming shortened V by 4 bases and J by 2 bases, and 7 bases separated the two germline ends. This CDR3 is built from 13 residues. The germline CDR1 and CDR2 sequences are MNHEY and SVGAGI. CDR3 loop: CASSFVITDTQYF. The CDR3 DNA is TGTGCCAGCAGTTTCGTGATCACAGATACGCAGTATTTT.

The CDR3 is CASGFGPSGEQFF. The CDR3 coding sequence is TGTGCTAGTGGTTTTGGTCCAAGCGGTGAGCAGTTCTTC. V is TRBV12-5 and J is TRBJ2-1, with D possibly TRBD2 on 5 matching bases. The CDR3 consists of 13 residues. CDR1 is LGHNT, CDR2 FRNRAP, per germline. V lost 3 bases to trimming and J lost 9 bases, with 12 bases between them. Combining the CDR3 with reference TRBV12-5 and TRBJ2-1 gives the whole variable domain DARVTQTPRHKVTEMGQEVTMRCQPILGHNTVFWYRQTMMQGLELLAYFRNRAPLDDSGMPKDRFSAEMPDATLATLKIQPSEPRDSAVYFCASGFGPSGEQFFGPGTRLTVL.

The chain is built from TRBV23-1 and TRBJ1-2; possibly TRBD1 for D (5 bases). TRBV23-1 belongs to the ORF category, with a function that is uncertain. This CDR3 spans 12 amino acids. CDR3 sequence (DNA): TGCGCAGCTGAGAGGCGGGGCAATGGCTACACCTTC. It yields the protein CAAERRGNGYTF.

V usage is TRBV7-6 and J usage is TRBJ2-3; TRBD2 might be the D (6 bases). The CDR3 extends over 14 amino acids. V was trimmed by 7 bases and J by 4 bases, leaving 15 bases between them. Germline lookup yields CDR1 SGHVS and CDR2 FNYEAQ. In DNA, the CDR3 is TGTGCCAGCACCCTGCCAGGAGGGTCAGATACGCAGTATTTT. Translating gives CASTLPGGSDTQYF.

Sample share makes this clonotype medium-sized. This chain connects TRBV10-3 to TRBJ2-7, with D tentatively TRBD1 or TRBD2 (5 bases each). The CDR3 loop spans 12 amino acids. V lost 10 bases, J lost 0 bases, and 10 bases lay in between. Germline V gene data show CDR1 as ENHRY and CDR2 as SYGVKD. The chain's CDR3 is CATRDGSYEQYF. The CDR3, as DNA: TGTGCCACCCGGGACGGCTCCTACGAGCAGTACTTC.

The V and J genes are TRBV5-6 and TRBJ2-7; D is uncertain. CDR3 size: 12 residues. Germline assignment: CDR1 SGHDT and CDR2 YYEEEE. Trimming took 0 bases from V and 7 from J, leaving 8 bases between them. The CDR3 here is CASSLGVGEQYF. The CDR3 nucleotides read TGTGCCAGCAGCTTGGGAGTAGGAGAGCAGTACTTC.

The chain recombines TRBV4-3 with TRBJ2-2; D is ambiguous. V gave up 5 bases and J gave up 8 bases, with 18 bases separating them. CDR3 length equals 15 residues. Germline loops: CDR1 LGHNA, CDR2 YSLEER. This chain's CDR3 is CASSRVEFGAGELFF. CDR3 DNA: TGCGCCAGCAGCAGGGTCGAGTTCGGTGCGGGGGAGCTGTTTTTT.

This clonotype was observed a handful of times. The chain joins TRBV4-2 to TRBJ2-7, with 7 bases aligning to TRBD1. The CDR3 consists of 15 residues. CDR1 and CDR2 (germline): LGHNA, YNFKEQ. The ends lost 7 bases at V and 2 bases at J; junction bases unmatched: 11. The CDR3 loop is CASTLDPGQTYEQYF. The DNA of the CDR3 is TGTGCCAGCACCCTTGACCCGGGACAGACCTACGAGCAGTACTTC.

By frequency in the sample, this clonotype is medium-sized (0.01 to 0.1%). V usage is TRBV9 and J usage is TRBJ2-3; D gene uncertain. The V end was cut by 0 bases, the J end by 2 bases, with 7 bases between. CDR1 and CDR2 (germline): SGDLS, YYNGEE. The CDR3 runs 14 residues. The DNA for the CDR3 is TGTGCCAGCAGCGTAGTGTCCACCACAGATACGCAGTATTTT. Translated: CASSVVSTTDTQYF.

V is TRBV6-2 or TRBV6-3 and J is TRBJ1-5; D gene ambiguous. The CDR3 has 14 amino acids. Germline-derived CDR1 and CDR2 are MNHEY and SVGEGT. Deletions cut 5 bases from V and 7 bases from J, with 15 bases between. In DNA, the CDR3 is TGTGCCAGCAGTCGGGCCATCAGGAGGCAGCCCCAGCATTTT. Translating gives CASSRAIRRQPQHF.

This clonotype is judged medium-sized. The chain is built from TRBV28 and TRBJ2-7, with 8 bases matching TRBD1. There are 14 residues in the CDR3. Trimming at V came to 9 bases and at J to 2 bases, leaving 9 bases not matched to a gene. Looked up from germline, CDR1 is MDHEN and CDR2 is SYDVKM. The chain's CDR3 is CASARAGGPYEQYF. CDR3 nucleotides: TGTGCCAGTGCTAGGGCAGGGGGCCCCTACGAGCAGTACTTC.

This clonotype was counted between two and nine times. The rearrangement uses TRBV24-1 and TRBJ2-3; 10 bases are a match to TRBD2. The CDR3 covers 17 residues. The trim removed 3 bases at V and 6 bases at J, leaving 11 bases unmatched. Per the germline V gene, CDR1 is KGHDR and CDR2 is SFDVKD. CDR3 in amino acids: CATSDAQRGGLWDTQYF. Here the CDR3 DNA reads TGTGCCACCAGTGATGCCCAGCGGGGGGGCCTATGGGATACGCAGTATTTT.

This clonotype is labeled as medium-sized (0.01 to 0.1%). This chain links TRBV9 with TRBJ2-1, with a tentative D call TRBD2 (6 bases). Trimming cost V 6 bases and J 8 bases, with 21 bases left between them. Germline assignment: CDR1 SGDLS and CDR2 YYNGEE. CDR3 length equals 15 residues. The CDR3 loop is CASTEAGRPADEQFF. The CDR3, as DNA: TGTGCCAGCACCGAAGCCGGGAGACCGGCGGATGAGCAGTTCTTC.

This clonotype ranks as medium-sized. The V gene is TRBV5-1, the J gene TRBJ2-1; TRBD2 matches 10 bases. Germline V gene data show CDR1 as SGHRS and CDR2 as YFSETQ. CDR3 length equals 16 residues. The junction had 8 bases not matched to a gene; V was cut back by 0 bases and J by 8 bases. The CDR3 nucleotides are TGCGCCAGCAGCTTGGGGCTAGCGGGAGAAGATGATGAGCAGTTCTTC. Residues: CASSLGLAGEDDEQFF.